This TCR beta chain was recorded in a study of CD8 T cells in Susac syndrome. Study-wide context: Of the sequenced Susac syndrome patients, 5 or 6 had active disease and eight were in remission. Regarding the study as a whole: The number of individuals included in the study's TCR sequencing and HLA analysis was acknowledged as relatively small.

RNA was extracted with the RNeasy kit, and a quantity of roughly 0.5 to 1 ug was reverse transcribed using random hexamers. TCR beta CDR3 was amplified by immunoSEQ covering 54 Vbeta and 13 Jbeta. TCRdb processed the immunoSEQ multiplex PCR reads anew with MiXCR; each CDR3 protein has one entry. The sample yields 150,000 to 200,000 distinct CDR3 sequences, approximately 94% seen once. This CDR3 is 17 amino acids long. Unmatched junction bases numbered 10, after V lost 7 bases and J lost 5 bases. Per germline, CDR1 SGHVS and CDR2 FQNEAQ. About this clonotype: Its antigen is unidentified.

TCR beta sequencing covered blood CD8+ and CD4+ T cells. Sequenced input: CD4+ T cells from PBMCs. The receptor comes from a human donor with Susac syndrome. V gene TRBV7-8 combines with J gene TRBJ2-5; 16 positions agree with TRBD2. DNA of the CDR3: TGTGCCAGCAACTCCAAGGGACTAGCGGGGGGGCTGGAGACCCAGTACTTC. This encodes CASNSKGLAGGLETQYF.